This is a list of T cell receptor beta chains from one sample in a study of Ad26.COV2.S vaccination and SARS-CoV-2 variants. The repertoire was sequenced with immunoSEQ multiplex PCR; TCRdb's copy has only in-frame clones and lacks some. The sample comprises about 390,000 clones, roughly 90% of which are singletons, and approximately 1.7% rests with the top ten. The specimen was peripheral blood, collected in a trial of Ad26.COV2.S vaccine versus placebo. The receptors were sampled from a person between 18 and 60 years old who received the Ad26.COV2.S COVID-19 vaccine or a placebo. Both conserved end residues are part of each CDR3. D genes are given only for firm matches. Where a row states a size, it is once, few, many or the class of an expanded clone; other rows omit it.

CDR3 protein: CASSLTGGASAETQYF
CDR3 DNA: TGTGCCAGCAGCTTAACAGGGGGCGCTTCCGCGGAGACCCAGTACTTC
J gene: TRBJ2-5
CDR3 length: 16
D gene: TRBD1
V gene: TRBV7-2
clone size: NA

CDR3 protein: CASSQTTRGEQYF
CDR3 DNA: TGCGCCAGCAGCCAGACGACTAGGGGCGAGCAGTACTTC
J gene: TRBJ2-7
CDR3 length: 13
D gene: NA
V gene: TRBV4-3
clone size: NA

CDR3 protein: CASKPGSENTGELFF
CDR3 DNA: TGTGCCTCAAAACCAGGGTCAGAGAACACCGGGGAGCTGTTTTTT
J gene: TRBJ2-2
CDR3 length: 15
D gene: NA
V gene: TRBV2
clone size: NA

CDR3 protein: CASKESRSNTGELFF
CDR3 DNA: TGTGCCAGCAAAGAAAGCAGGTCGAACACCGGGGAGCTGTTTTTT
J gene: TRBJ2-2
CDR3 length: 15
D gene: NA
V gene: TRBV11-2
clone size: once

CDR3 protein: CATKQRRRGGYNEQFF
CDR3 DNA: TGTGCCACCAAACAACGAAGGCGGGGGGGCTACAATGAGCAGTTCTTC
J gene: TRBJ2-1
CDR3 length: 16
D gene: TRBD2
V gene: TRBV28
clone size: NA

CDR3 protein: CASSLEGGRKLFF
CDR3 DNA: TGTGCCAGCAGCTTGGAAGGGGGCAGAAAACTGTTTTTT
J gene: TRBJ1-4
CDR3 length: 13
D gene: TRBD1
V gene: TRBV7-2
clone size: NA

CDR3 protein: CASSILDENTGELFF
CDR3 DNA: TGTGCCAGTAGTATTTTAGATGAAAACACCGGGGAGCTGTTTTTT
J gene: TRBJ2-2
CDR3 length: 15
D gene: NA
V gene: TRBV19
clone size: NA

CDR3 protein: CASSLGAGNPYEQYF
CDR3 DNA: TGTGCCAGCAGCTTAGGGGCAGGGAATCCCTACGAGCAGTACTTC
J gene: TRBJ2-7
CDR3 length: 15
D gene: NA
V gene: TRBV7-2
clone size: NA

CDR3 protein: CATSRPNTGELFF
CDR3 DNA: TGTGCCACCAGTAGGCCGAACACCGGGGAGCTGTTTTTT
J gene: TRBJ2-2
CDR3 length: 13
D gene: NA
V gene: TRBV24-1
clone size: NA

CDR3 protein: CASSQDQAVNEQFF
CDR3 DNA: TGCGCCAGCAGCCAAGATCAGGCAGTCAATGAGCAGTTCTTC
J gene: TRBJ2-1
CDR3 length: 14
D gene: NA
V gene: TRBV4-1
clone size: NA

CDR3 protein: CASSSVTSTDTQYF
CDR3 DNA: TGTGCCAGCAGTTCCGTGACCAGCACAGATACGCAGTATTTT
J gene: TRBJ2-3
CDR3 length: 14
D gene: NA
V gene: TRBV6-6
clone size: NA

CDR3 protein: CASSLPRQGKSTGANVLTF
CDR3 DNA: TGTGCCAGCAGCTTACCAAGACAGGGGAAGTCTACAGGGGCCAACGTCCTGACTTTC
J gene: TRBJ2-6
CDR3 length: 19
D gene: TRBD1
V gene: TRBV7-9
clone size: NA

CDR3 protein: CASTLDRENNSPLHF
CDR3 DNA: TGTGCCAGCACCTTGGACAGGGAAAATAATTCACCCCTCCACTTT
J gene: TRBJ1-6
CDR3 length: 15
D gene: TRBD1
V gene: TRBV6-5
clone size: NA

CDR3 protein: CASSVGGTGTVHYEQYF
CDR3 DNA: TGTGCCAGCAGCGTAGGTGGAACGGGGACAGTCCACTACGAGCAGTACTTC
J gene: TRBJ2-7
CDR3 length: 17
D gene: TRBD1
V gene: TRBV9
clone size: once

CDR3 protein: CATSDFYNEQFF
CDR3 DNA: TGTGCCACCAGTGATTTTTACAATGAGCAGTTCTTC
J gene: TRBJ2-1
CDR3 length: 12
D gene: NA
V gene: TRBV24-1
clone size: NA

CDR3 protein: CASSLLGQGDRDYTF
CDR3 DNA: TGTGCCAGCAGCTTACTGGGTCAGGGGGACCGGGACTACACCTTC
J gene: TRBJ1-2
CDR3 length: 15
D gene: TRBD1
V gene: TRBV7-8
clone size: NA

CDR3 protein: CASSIRGDEQYF
CDR3 DNA: TGTGCCAGTAGTATCAGGGGTGACGAGCAGTACTTC
J gene: TRBJ2-7
CDR3 length: 12
D gene: NA
V gene: TRBV19
clone size: NA

CDR3 protein: CSVGLVSGAFF
CDR3 DNA: TGCAGCGTTGGACTCGTCAGCGGGGCATTCTTC
J gene: TRBJ2-1
CDR3 length: 11
D gene: TRBD2
V gene: TRBV29-1
clone size: once

CDR3 protein: CAWSVLVTTEAFF
CDR3 DNA: TGTGCCTGGAGTGTATTGGTGACCACTGAAGCTTTCTTT
J gene: TRBJ1-1
CDR3 length: 13
D gene: NA
V gene: TRBV30
clone size: NA

CDR3 protein: CASTTGSPTPLHF
CDR3 DNA: TGTGCCAGTACGACAGGGAGCCCGACACCCCTCCACTTT
J gene: TRBJ1-6
CDR3 length: 13
D gene: TRBD1
V gene: TRBV19
clone size: NA

CDR3 protein: CASSVDVHSYEQYF
CDR3 DNA: TGTGCCAGCAGCGTAGACGTCCATTCCTACGAGCAGTACTTC
J gene: TRBJ2-7
CDR3 length: 14
D gene: NA
V gene: TRBV9
clone size: few

CDR3 protein: CASSLESPSYEQYF
CDR3 DNA: TGTGCCAGCAGCTTGGAATCGCCCTCCTACGAGCAGTACTTC
J gene: TRBJ2-7
CDR3 length: 14
D gene: NA
V gene: TRBV5-4
clone size: NA